This TCR beta chain comes out of a study of cytomegalovirus exposure and HLA in healthy donors. Separation from the roughly 670-subject first cohort characterized the roughly 120-subject validation cohort, to which the donors belonged. Germline V lookup: CDR1 WSHSY, CDR2 SAAADI. V shed 4 bases and J 2 bases; nucleotides not matched to a gene: 11. This CDR3 contains 16 residues. Assay: immunoSEQ multiplex PCR; the TCRdb copy retains only in-frame clones and omits some. The data show about 130,000 clones, 80% to 90% seen once. Notes on the study in general: For cytomegalovirus status, the classifier reportedly gave diagnoses with high specificity and sensitivity. According to the study, around 180 TCR beta chains were cytomegalovirus-associated. The CMV antigen specificity of a few CMV-associated chains was confirmed through in vitro analysis.

Turning to this clone: Antigen specificity is unknown.

The sample was PBMCs. The receptor comes from a young woman in good health and CMV-seropositive. This sequence joins TRBV10-2 and TRBJ2-7; 7 positions match TRBD1. The DNA for the CDR3 is TGCGCCAGCAGTGTTGACCCCGGGACAGCTACCTACGAGCAGTACTTC. Its translation: CASSVDPGTATYEQYF.